A single sample is the source of the 15 T cell receptor beta chains below, sequenced in a study of T cell clonotyping in hematopoietic cell transplantation. Repertoires were generated with immunoSEQ multiplex PCR, while TCRdb's copy carries only in-frame clones and drops some. The data contain some 17,000 clones, approximately 87% of them singletons. The sequences come from PBMCs, collected 100 days after allogeneic stem cell transplant. Source of these receptors: a male patient aged 60-70 years who had an allogeneic stem cell transplant from a related donor, so the T cells may come from the graft donor. Some clones in this sample may be carry-over from other donors' samples.

This clone was detected once. This chain uses TRBV29-1 with TRBJ2-1; the D gene is possibly TRBD2 (5 bases). CDR1 is SQVTM and CDR2 is ANQGSEA in the germline V gene. CDR3 length: 14 residues. Trimming left V 1 base short and J 4 bases short, with 11 bases between. This CDR3 reads CSVEGAGNYNEQFF. CDR3 nucleotide sequence: TGCAGCGTTGAAGGTGCCGGGAATTACAATGAGCAGTTCTTC.

The chain joins TRBV28 to TRBJ1-1, with D possibly TRBD1 on 6 matching bases. This CDR3 is built from 16 residues. Germline values: CDR1 MDHEN, CDR2 SYDVKM. V was shortened by 6 bases and J by 5 bases, with 22 bases between the two germline ends. CDR3 in amino acids: CASRQMGARAGTEAFF. The CDR3 DNA sequence: TGTGCCAGCAGACAAATGGGGGCGCGCGCGGGTACTGAAGCTTTCTTT.

This clone was seen only a few times. V usage is TRBV6-5 and J usage is TRBJ1-2, with TRBD1 identical over 9 bases. There are 14 residues in the CDR3. CDR1 MNHEY and CDR2 SVGAGI come from the germline V gene. Trimming cost V 8 bases and J 2 bases; bases outside gene matches: 6. DNA of the CDR3: TGTGCCAGCGTCGGGACAGGGAGAAACTATGGCTACACCTTC. Its protein product is CASVGTGRNYGYTF.

The rearrangement uses TRBV6-5 and TRBJ2-7; TRBD1 matches at 7 bases. CDR3 size: 15 residues. CDR1 and CDR2 from the germline V gene are MNHEY and SVGAGI. J was trimmed by 7 bases and V by 5 bases; bases with no gene match: 14. CDR3 nucleotides: TGTGCCAGCAGTCATCTCGGGACAGCGACGGGGGAGCAGTACTTC. This gives the protein CASSHLGTATGEQYF.

The chain has TRBV7-8 and TRBJ1-4; D is unresolved. Per germline, CDR1 SGHVS and CDR2 FQNEAQ. CDR3 size: 17 residues. V gave up 1 base and J gave up 8 bases, with 20 bases separating them. The CDR3 coding sequence is TGTGCCAGCAGCTTAGTGCCAAGCACCTCAGAGCAGGAAAAACTGTTTTTT. Protein sequence: CASSLVPSTSEQEKLFF.

The gene calls are TRBV4-3 and TRBJ1-2; 8 bases align to TRBD1. Germline V lookup: CDR1 LGHNA, CDR2 YSLEER. This CDR3 has 17 amino acids. The junction had 10 bases not matched to a gene; V was cut back by 1 base and J by 3 bases. The CDR3 nucleotides read TGCGCCAGCAGCCAAGGGGGACAGGTTACAGGATACTATGGCTACACCTTC. This encodes CASSQGGQVTGYYGYTF.

DNA for the CDR3: TGTGCCAGCAGTTACCAGGGTAATGGAAACACCATATATTTT. It specifies CASSYQGNGNTIYF. The chain recombines TRBV6-6 with TRBJ1-3; tentatively, D is TRBD1 (5 bases). Germline-derived CDR1 and CDR2 are MNHNY and SVGAGI (reference sequence). This CDR3 comprises 14 residues. Trimming stripped 2 bases from V and 3 bases from J, with 8 bases between.

J is TRBJ2-7 and V is TRBV2, with a tentative D call TRBD2 (11 bases). With 6 bases removed from V and 3 bases from J, the gap between germline ends came to 24 bases. CDR3 length equals 17 residues. CDR1 is SNHLY, CDR2 FYNNEI, per germline. CDR3 DNA: TGTGCCAGCAGGGTGGACAGGGGGACTAGCGGCGACTACGAGCAGTACTTC. It is translated as CASRVDRGTSGDYEQYF. The full variable domain, rest sourced from reference TRBV2 and TRBJ2-7, is EPEVTQTPSHQVTQMGQEVILRCVPISNHLYFYWYRQILGQKVEFLVSFYNNEISEKSEIFDDQFSVERPDGSNFTLKIRSTKLEDSAMYFCASRVDRGTSGDYEQYFGPGTRLTVT.

This CDR3 reads CASSLSARGLEKLFF. DNA of the CDR3: TGTGCCAGCAGTTTAAGTGCCAGGGGGTTGGAAAAACTGTTTTTT. The chain has TRBV28 and TRBJ1-4; 7 nucleotides match TRBD1. Germline CDR1 and CDR2: MDHEN and SYDVKM. The V gene end was trimmed by 2 bases and the J gene end by 8 bases; junction bases not matched to a gene: 8. This CDR3 is built from 15 residues.

The chain has TRBV5-6 and TRBJ2-5; 8 bases are shared with TRBD2. The J call could be wrong; TRBJ2-7 is a better fit for the DNA end. CDR3 size: 15 residues. CDR1 and CDR2 (germline): SGHDT, YYEEEE. CDR3 region: CASSRDRGTRNEQYF. The CDR3 coding sequence is TGTGCCAGCAGCCGGGACCGAGGGACTAGAAACGAGCAGTACTTC.

The chain employs TRBV27 and TRBJ2-1; weak D call: TRBD2 (6 bases). Germline-derived CDR1 and CDR2 are MNHEY and SMNVEV (reference sequence). The CDR3 is 19 amino acids. Between the trimmed V and J ends, which lost 3 bases and 1 base, there was a span of 22 bases. CDR3 bases: TGTGCCAGCAGTTTTCGACCGGTCGGGAGAGCCACGTCCTACAATGAGCAGTTCTTC. Translating it yields CASSFRPVGRATSYNEQFF.

The chain employs TRBV5-1 and TRBJ1-3; D gene unclear. The CDR3 spans 15 residues. V was pared by 0 bases and J by 0 bases, with 7 bases between. Germline CDR1 is SGHRS and CDR2 is YFSETQ. The CDR3 sequence is CASSLEASSGNTIYF. CDR3 nucleotides: TGCGCCAGCAGCTTGGAGGCAAGCTCTGGAAACACCATATATTTT.

A single count supports this clone. The V and J genes are TRBV19 and TRBJ2-3, with 8 bases matching TRBD1. The CDR3 is made up of 14 amino acids. Germline values: CDR1 LNHDA, CDR2 SQIVND (reference sequence). With 8 bases clipped from V and 2 bases from J, the junction kept 6 bases outside the gene matches. CDR3 DNA sequence: TGTGCCAGTGCCCCGGGACAGGACACAGATACGCAGTATTTT. Translating gives CASAPGQDTDTQYF.

This chain links TRBV7-2 with TRBJ1-2; possible D gene TRBD1, 5 bases. The CDR3 covers 15 residues. CDR1 SGHTA and CDR2 FQGNSA come from the germline V gene. Trimming cost V 1 base and J 7 bases, with 16 bases left between them. The CDR3 here is CASSLGATQGRGYTF. CDR3 bases: TGTGCCAGCAGCTTAGGAGCAACTCAGGGTCGTGGCTACACCTTC.

Concerning this clone: Other nucleotide sequences from this sample produce the same CDR3. The CDR3 DNA sequence: TGCGCCAGCAGCCGGACAGGGGTCGGCGGCTACACCTTC. It translates to CASSRTGVGGYTF. The chain uses TRBV4-3 and TRBJ1-2; TRBD1 agrees at 9 bases. Germline loops: CDR1 LGHNA, CDR2 YSLEER. The length of the CDR3 is 13 residues. V shed 4 bases, J shed 8 bases, and the junction held 5 bases outside the gene matches.